Listed below are T cell receptor beta chains from one sample, sequenced in a study of CXCR3-negative and CXCR3-positive naive CD8 T cells. TCRdb processed the 5' RACE reads again and assigns one entry to each CDR3 protein, with no DNA. Its clone listing holds 50,000 to 75,000 distinct CDR3 sequences. The sample was naive CXCR3- CD8+ T cells from blood. The source is a human donor in good health. Some clones in this sample may be carry-over from other donors' samples. The CDR3 runs from the conserved cysteine through the conserved F or W.

v_call,j_call,cdr3_aa
TRBV7-2,TRBJ1-5,CASSLFGYSNQPQHF
TRBV7-2,TRBJ2-3,CASSPSKDRITDTQYF
TRBV5-1,TRBJ2-7,CASSPPGGGVSKYEQYF
TRBV7-8,TRBJ2-3,CASSLVVEDTQYF
TRBV7-2,TRBJ2-7,CASSLVGLAGFGEQYF
TRBV10-3,TRBJ2-1,CAIRTSGETYNEQFF
TRBV12-3/TRBV12-4,TRBJ2-5,CASSPHDPRGWETQYF
TRBV29-1,TRBJ2-7,CSVIIRDPYEQYF
TRBV7-2,TRBJ2-1,CASSSGPSSYNEQFF
TRBV7-2,TRBJ2-2,CASSLRALAGGYTGELFF
TRBV20-1,TRBJ2-7,CSARDTASASWEQYF
TRBV25-1,TRBJ2-7,CASSGLAGSYEQYF
TRBV27,TRBJ2-1,CASSPRGLADHGEQFF
TRBV14,TRBJ1-1,CASSQADRGRTEAFF
TRBV5-1,TRBJ2-5,CASSLGFETQYF
TRBV6-6,TRBJ2-1,CASSRSNYNEQFF
TRBV5-1,TRBJ2-1,CASSLEVKLLSSYNEQFF
TRBV9,TRBJ2-1,CASSVAERGVGNEQFF
TRBV12-3/TRBV12-4,TRBJ1-2,CASSSGYGYTF
TRBV29-1,TRBJ2-1,CSAWTGGIENEQFF
TRBV7-9,TRBJ1-1,CASSLVTGNTEAFF
TRBV7-9,TRBJ2-2,CASSDILNTGELFF
TRBV7-7,TRBJ2-7,CASSSGGQAYEQYF
TRBV6-5,TRBJ1-1,CASSPGVADTEAFF
TRBV4-1,TRBJ2-4,CASSQEQGGAKNIQYF
TRBV6-2/TRBV6-3,TRBJ2-2,CASSYRLAGGLDTGELFF
TRBV12-3/TRBV12-4,TRBJ1-1,CASSFQGAKAEAFF
TRBV7-6,TRBJ2-7,CASSLGRPNYEQYF
TRBV27,TRBJ2-5,CASSSTGSWETQYF
TRBV7-6,TRBJ2-5,CASRQIYTGFGETQYF
TRBV12-3/TRBV12-4,TRBJ2-3,CASSPGLSDTQYF
TRBV20-1,TRBJ2-1,CSAEGSSYNEQFF
TRBV5-1,TRBJ2-1,CASSLVGNNEQFF
TRBV28,TRBJ1-6,CASSLSGGDSSSYNSPLHF
TRBV21-1,TRBJ2-1,CARATPGGYNEQFF
TRBV29-1,TRBJ2-7,CSVESWTASGGLRTYEQYF
TRBV21-1,TRBJ2-7,CASSHGRENYEQYF
TRBV7-2,TRBJ2-1,CASSLIRGEYYNEQFF
TRBV3-1,TRBJ2-5,CASSQEVGLAGRLQETQYF